This TCR beta chain was recorded in a study of shared clonotypes between healthy human individuals. The study, taken as a whole, reports: Although depth was large, rarefaction showed that sequencing of the sorted subsets was incomplete. Between a handful of donors, naive CD4 clonotypes were shared at a level of approximately 5%.

V was clipped by 6 bases and J by 5 bases, with 11 bases between them. The CDR3 covers 13 residues. The germline V gene encodes CDR1 KGHSH and CDR2 LQKENI. TCRdb's copy holds only in-frame clones and misses some; the assay was immunoSEQ multiplex PCR. This sample has roughly 2.2 million clones, with over 90% found just once. On this clone itself: Its antigen is unknown.

Sample: naive CD4+ T cells from PBMCs. As for subset: CD45RA+ positively selected. This rearrangement joins TRBV18 to TRBJ2-1; a possible D gene is TRBD1 (5 bases). The sequence derives from a man between 18 and 29 years old in good health. Some clones in this sample may be carry-over from other donors' samples. For the CDR3, the DNA is TGTGCCAGCTCCCCAGGGATCGACAATGAGCAGTTCTTC. Protein sequence: CASSPGIDNEQFF. The complete variable domain, with remaining parts taken from reference TRBV18 and TRBJ2-1, reads NAGVMQNPRHLVRRRGQEARLRCSPMKGHSHVYWYRQLPEEGLKFMVYLQKENIIDESGMPKERFSAEFPKEGPSILRIQQVVRGDSAAYFCASSPGIDNEQFFGPGTRLTVL.